This T cell receptor beta chain was captured in a study of blood T cell repertoires in COVID-19. About the study: Sites in the United States, Italy and Spain provided acute and convalescent COVID-19 samples. Sample material is recorded as cDNA or gDNA derived from T cells, B-cell-depleted T cells, or PBMCs.

With 5 bases clipped from V and 5 bases from J, the junction kept 12 bases outside the gene matches. CDR1 is MNHEY and CDR2 is SVGEGT in the germline V gene. This CDR3 spans 16 amino acids. Authors' processing steps: Counts of nucleated cells, estimated from reference gene primer amplification, were obtained. Only in-frame clones appear in the TCRdb table, and some are missing; sequencing was by immunoSEQ multiplex PCR. V, J and clone size are those of that table, while D and trimming were read from the DNA. The table lists roughly 140,000 clones, around four fifths of them singletons. The chain employs TRBV6-2 or TRBV6-3 and TRBJ1-2; 9 nucleotides line up with TRBD1. The sequence came from an elderly woman with acute or convalescent COVID-19. The sample comprised peripheral blood. The CDR3 sequence is CASSPLEPGQGYGYTF. In nucleotides, the CDR3 is TGTGCCAGCAGTCCACTTGAGCCGGGACAGGGATATGGCTACACCTTC.